The 26 T cell receptor beta chains reported below all come from one sample, sequenced in a study of STAT5B mutations in CD4+ large granular lymphocyte leukemia. Profiled with immunoSEQ multiplex PCR; TCRdb holds only in-frame clones, not every one. The data show some 29,000 clones, with roughly three quarters seen just once and 1% to 1.4% held by the top ten. The sequenced material came from CD4+ T cells from blood buffy coats. Every receptor here comes from a human donor in good health.

Here the CDR3 DNA reads TGTGCCAGCAGTGGAACGGCGGGACGAGATCGCGAGCAGTACTTC. The encoded protein is CASSGTAGRDREQYF. The gene calls are TRBV6-4 and TRBJ2-7; D possibly corresponds to TRBD2 (6 bases). Trimming shortened V by 4 bases and J by 6 bases, and 19 bases separated the two germline ends. This CDR3 contains 15 residues. CDR1 is MRHNA and CDR2 is SNTAGT in the germline V gene.

V is TRBV4-1 and J is TRBJ2-6; no clear D gene. Germline CDR1 MGHRA, CDR2 YSYEKL. The V gene lost 0 bases and the J gene lost 0 bases, with 12 bases spanning the gap. The length of the CDR3 is 18 residues. The CDR3 here is CASSQDRVQSSGANVLTF. The DNA for the CDR3 is TGCGCCAGCAGCCAAGACCGCGTACAGAGCTCTGGGGCCAACGTCCTGACTTTC.

V and J are TRBV5-8 and TRBJ2-3, with a weak D call TRBD1 (5 bases). V shed 0 bases and J shed 7 bases, with 6 bases lying between them. This CDR3 contains 12 residues. Per germline, CDR1 SGHTS and CDR2 YDEGEE. The CDR3 region is CASSLGGYTQYF. CDR3 bases: TGTGCCAGCAGCTTGGGGGGCTATACGCAGTATTTT.

This rearrangement joins TRBV7-9 to TRBJ2-7; the match to TRBD1 covers 7 bases. Germline CDR1 is SEHNR and CDR2 is FQNEAQ (reference sequence). The CDR3 has 14 residues. J gave up 3 bases and V 5 bases, and 7 bases lay outside the gene matches. CDR3 sequence: CASSTYRGHYEQYF. CDR3 DNA sequence: TGTGCCAGCAGCACCTACAGGGGACACTACGAGCAGTACTTC.

V usage is TRBV5-6 and J usage is TRBJ1-6; weak D call: TRBD1 (5 bases). The CDR3 spans 14 residues. V was pared by 2 bases and J by 7 bases, with 10 bases between. Per the germline V gene, CDR1 is SGHDT and CDR2 is YYEEEE. The CDR3 sequence: CASSFGTGNSPLHF. In nucleotides, the CDR3 is TGTGCCAGCAGCTTTGGTACAGGCAATTCACCCCTCCACTTT.

This chain uses TRBV27 with TRBJ1-2; 9 bases fit TRBD1. V shed 6 bases, J shed 7 bases, and the junction held 12 bases outside the gene matches. Looked up from germline, CDR1 is MNHEY and CDR2 is SMNVEV (reference sequence). The length of the CDR3 is 15 residues. CDR3 protein: CASSPTGGRRSGYTF. CDR3 sequence (DNA): TGTGCCAGCAGCCCCACAGGGGGCAGGCGCAGTGGCTACACCTTC.

The chain combines TRBV10-2 with TRBJ1-4; 7 nucleotides align to TRBD1. The V segment lost 6 bases and the J segment 8 bases; nucleotides outside the gene matches: 9. The CDR3 is made up of 14 amino acids. Germline V CDR1 and CDR2: WSHSY, SAAADI. This CDR3 is CASRETGLGEKLFF. Here the CDR3 DNA reads TGCGCCAGCAGGGAGACAGGGTTGGGGGAAAAACTGTTTTTT.

The chain uses TRBV21-1 and TRBJ1-2. TRBV21-1 is an annotated pseudogene. The CDR3 is 14 amino acids. The CDR3 loop is CASSKAVRLYGYTF. The DNA of the CDR3 is TGTGCCAGCAGCAAAGCTGTGAGATTATATGGCTACACCTTC.

The chain couples TRBV28 to TRBJ1-3; possibly TRBD1 for D (5 bases). Looked up from germline, CDR1 is MDHEN and CDR2 is SYDVKM. Deletions cut 6 bases from V and 0 bases from J, with 21 bases between. The CDR3 extends over 18 amino acids. CDR3 DNA sequence: TGTGCCAGCAGCCTCGGGGGGACTGATTATCACTCTGGAAACACCATATATTTT. Protein product: CASSLGGTDYHSGNTIYF.

The V call is TRBV18, the J call TRBJ1-1; the D is unclear. Germline CDR1 reads KGHSH; CDR2 reads LQKENI. The ends were cut back, 5 bases at V and 1 base at J, with 14 bases in the middle. This CDR3 is built from 15 residues. The DNA of the CDR3 is TGTGCCAGCTCAAACCAGGCCCGGCAGAACACTGAAGCTTTCTTT. It specifies CASSNQARQNTEAFF.

The chain carries TRBV27 and TRBJ1-5; 8 nucleotides match TRBD1. The germline V gene has CDR1 MNHEY and CDR2 SMNVEV (reference sequence). The J segment lost 7 bases and the V segment lost 2 bases, leaving 4 bases of the junction unmatched. There are 14 residues in the CDR3. The DNA for the CDR3 is TGTGCCAGCAGTTTAGACAGGGGAGGCCAGCCCCAGCATTTT. Its protein is CASSLDRGGQPQHF.

V is TRBV28 and J is TRBJ2-7, with D possibly being TRBD1 (6 bases). The germline V and J ends were trimmed by 5 bases and 3 bases, with 14 bases remaining between them. Germline V gene sequence: CDR1 MDHEN, CDR2 SYDVKM. This CDR3 has 14 amino acids. CDR3 DNA sequence: TGTGCCAGCAGTCAACAACAGGGTTTCTACGAGCAGTACTTC. It specifies CASSQQQGFYEQYF.

The rearrangement uses TRBV5-1 and TRBJ2-3; possible D gene TRBD1, 5 bases. The CDR3 runs 16 residues. Looked up from germline, CDR1 is SGHRS and CDR2 is YFSETQ. V lost 3 bases, J lost 0 bases, and 14 bases lay in between. CDR3 sequence reads: CASSSLQGISTDTQYF. The CDR3 DNA sequence: TGCGCCAGCAGCTCTTTGCAGGGAATTAGCACAGATACGCAGTATTTT.

The chain recombines TRBV4-1 with TRBJ2-5; 9 nucleotides agree with TRBD1. The trim removed 3 bases at V and 7 bases at J, leaving 9 bases unmatched. The germline V gene encodes CDR1 MGHRA and CDR2 YSYEKL. The CDR3 length is 15 residues. This CDR3 is CASSHRDRAYVTQYF. CDR3 bases: TGCGCCAGCAGCCACCGGGACAGGGCGTATGTGACCCAGTACTTC.

This chain's CDR3 is CSGAVGAPAGEQFF. The CDR3 bases are TGCAGCGGGGCGGTAGGGGCCCCCGCCGGTGAGCAGTTCTTC. The genes are TRBV29-1 and TRBJ2-1, with D possibly being TRBD1 (5 bases). Germline V gives CDR1 SQVTM, CDR2 ANQGSEA. The CDR3 covers 14 residues. V dropped 7 bases and J dropped 9 bases, with 22 bases sitting between them.

The J gene is TRBJ2-1, the V gene TRBV28; 10 bases fit TRBD2. Germline CDR1 MDHEN, CDR2 SYDVKM. This CDR3 is 16 amino acids long. Unmatched junction bases numbered 10, after V lost 7 bases and J lost 4 bases. The DNA for the CDR3 is TGTGCCAGCATCACTGCCGGGACTAGCGCTTACAATGAGCAGTTCTTC. This gives the protein CASITAGTSAYNEQFF.

This clone came up once. This chain uses TRBV19 with TRBJ2-7; D is uncertain. Trimming stripped 7 bases from V and 0 bases from J, with 7 bases between. The germline CDR1 and CDR2 sequences are LNHDA and SQIVND (reference sequence). This CDR3 contains 12 residues. The CDR3 sequence is CASTNSSYEQYF. In nucleotides, the CDR3 is TGTGCCAGTACTAACTCCTCCTACGAGCAGTACTTC. The entire variable domain, with the rest obtained from reference TRBV19 and TRBJ2-7, is as follows: DGGITQSPKYLFRKEGQNVTLSCEQNLNHDAMYWYRQDPGQGLRLIYYSQIVNDFQKGDIAEGYSVSREKKESFPLTVTSAQKNPTAFYLCASTNSSYEQYFGPGTRLTVT.

The chain couples TRBV4-1 to TRBJ2-1; 9 bases fit TRBD2. The CDR3 sequence is 15 residues long. Trimming removed 1 base from V and 7 bases from J; junction bases left unmatched: 5. From germline, CDR1 is MGHRA and CDR2 YSYEKL. CDR3 sequence reads: CASSQVSGSGNEQFF. The CDR3 DNA reads as TGCGCCAGCAGCCAAGTTAGCGGGAGTGGGAATGAGCAGTTCTTC.

V and J are TRBV7-3 and TRBJ2-6; D may be TRBD1 or TRBD2 (6 bases each). Per germline, CDR1 SGHTA and CDR2 FQGTGA. This CDR3 is built from 20 residues. V shed 2 bases and J shed 0 bases, with 20 bases lying between them. The CDR3 loop is CASSLEQGGWSNSGANVLTF. Written as DNA, the CDR3 is TGTGCCAGCAGCTTAGAACAGGGAGGTTGGTCGAACTCTGGGGCCAACGTCCTGACTTTC.

The chain carries TRBV18 and TRBJ2-1; D not resolved. Germline V gives CDR1 KGHSH, CDR2 LQKENI. The V and J ends lost 3 bases and 7 bases respectively, with 13 bases between them. The length of the CDR3 is 14 residues. The CDR3 reads CASSPAGSANEQFF. CDR3 DNA sequence: TGTGCCAGCTCACCCGCTGGTTCAGCGAATGAGCAGTTCTTC.

V and J are TRBV15 and TRBJ1-1; D is uncertain. This CDR3 region has 11 residues. The V and J ends lost 8 bases and 8 bases respectively, with 12 bases between them. CDR1 and CDR2 from the germline V gene are LNHNV and YYDKDF (reference sequence). The CDR3 region has the DNA TGTGCCACCGGCCATTTGGCAGAAGCTTTCTTT. Its translation: CATGHLAEAFF.

This clone was seen only a few times. The chain employs TRBV10-3 and TRBJ1-2; 8 bases agree with TRBD1. V trimming: 10 bases; J trimming: 4 bases; junction bases outside the gene matches: 8. CDR3 length: 13 amino acids. CDR1 and CDR2 from the germline V gene are ENHRY and SYGVKD. CDR3 in amino acids: CATRITGGYGYTF. CDR3 in DNA: TGTGCCACTAGGATAACAGGGGGCTATGGCTACACCTTC.

The chain recombines TRBV30 with TRBJ2-5; a possible D gene is TRBD2 (7 bases). The CDR3 has 13 amino acids. V lost 3 bases and J 5 bases, leaving 13 bases between the germline ends. In germline, CDR1 is GTSNPN, CDR2 SVGIG (reference sequence). In DNA, the CDR3 is TGTGCCTGGAGGAAGGGGGGGCGGGAGACCCAGTACTTC. It yields the protein CAWRKGGRETQYF. The full variable domain, completed using reference TRBV30 and TRBJ2-5, is SQTIHQWPATLVQPVGSPLSLECTVEGTSNPNLYWYRQAAGRGLQLLFYSVGIGQISSEVPQNLSASRPQDRQFILSSKKLLLSDSGFYLCAWRKGGRETQYFGPGTRLLVL.

The CDR3 protein is CASKWASTDTQYF. The CDR3 bases are TGTGCCAGTAAGTGGGCTAGCACAGATACGCAGTATTTT. This sequence joins TRBV19 and TRBJ2-3; D unresolved. Germline values: CDR1 LNHDA, CDR2 SQIVND (reference sequence). This CDR3 is built from 13 residues. Trimming took 7 bases from V and 0 from J, leaving 8 bases between them.

This rearrangement joins TRBV6-1 to TRBJ1-4; D not resolved. The germline V gene encodes CDR1 MNHNS and CDR2 SASEGT. CDR3 length equals 14 residues. The V gene lost 6 bases and the J gene lost 5 bases, with 13 bases spanning the gap. CDR3 region: CASRIMTGNEKLFF. CDR3 bases: TGTGCCAGCAGAATTATGACTGGGAATGAAAAACTGTTTTTT.

The chain employs TRBV6-5 and TRBJ2-7; D unresolved. The CDR3 spans 13 residues. V lost 5 bases to trimming and J lost 2 bases, with 10 bases between them. In germline, CDR1 is MNHEY, CDR2 SVGAGI. CDR3 DNA: TGTGCCAGCAGTAAGGGCAGGACCTACGAGCAGTACTTC. Translating it yields CASSKGRTYEQYF.